This T cell receptor (beta chain) was identified during a study of blood T cells in healthy people across ages. Broader study findings: Naive and antigen-experienced cells could not be conclusively compared, given unsorted PBMCs.

Alongside a J-beta primer mix, a sample-barcoded 5' primer served in a second PCR lasting about 7 to 12 cycles. With 12 random nucleotides, a template-switch adaptor tagged each individual cDNA molecule. Using its own MiXCR run on the 5' RACE reads, TCRdb lists one record per CDR3 protein. Seen here are about 290,000 distinct CDR3 sequences, roughly 26% observed once, and the top ten hold 29%. As regards this clonotype: Its antigen is as yet unknown.

Material: blood. The receptor was isolated from a woman between 70 and 85 years old in good health.

The CDR3 sequence is CATSDSGTGKETQYF. CDR3 DNA sequence: TGTGCCACCAGTGATTCCGGGACAGGGAAAGAGACCCAGTACTTC. This sequence joins TRBV24-1 and TRBJ2-5; 9 bases match TRBD1. V shed 2 bases and J 3 bases; nucleotides not matched to a gene: 3. This CDR3 is built from 15 residues. Looked up from germline, CDR1 is KGHDR and CDR2 is SFDVKD.